The clone carrying this T cell receptor (beta chain) was seen a handful of times. Its antigen is currently unknown. Clones were sequenced by immunoSEQ multiplex PCR, and TCRdb holds only the in-frame ones, with some missing. The table shows under 50,000 clones, with under 95% occurring only once. The data stem from a study of cytomegalovirus exposure and HLA in healthy donors. Study conclusions and caveats: As was reported, the classifier diagnosed cytomegalovirus status with high specificity and sensitivity. Among the CMV-associated chains, three were confirmed in vitro as specific for CMV antigens.

It was the approximately 130-subject validation cohort, separate from the approximately 700-subject first cohort, to which the donors belonged. The sample was PBMCs. The clonotype comes from a woman between 18 and 30 years old in good health and CMV-seronegative.

This CDR3 is CASSNRTSGSYEQYF. CDR3 DNA: TGTGCCAGCAGCAATAGAACTAGCGGGAGTTACGAGCAGTACTTC. This sequence joins TRBV21-1 and TRBJ2-7; TRBD2 is taken as the D call from the table, unchecked against the DNA. TRBV21-1 is flagged as a pseudogene. The CDR3 spans 15 residues.